The 18 T cell receptor beta chains in this list originate from one sample, sequenced in a study of T-cell reconstitution after alpha-beta-depleted transplantation in children. During its preparation, the TCRbeta library received unique molecular identifiers. TCRdb passed the PCR reads through MiXCR, listing each CDR3 protein once. The sample lists 150,000 to 250,000 distinct CDR3 sequences, about 15% occurring once. This sample comprised PBMCs from the stem cell graft donor, obtained from the stem cell graft. These receptors were obtained from a human donor who donated a stem cell graft to a child with acute lymphoblastic leukemia.

This clonotype was counted at least ten times. V usage is TRBV27 and J usage is TRBJ1-1; TRBD1 matches at 10 bases. CDR1 is MNHEY and CDR2 is SMNVEV in the germline V gene (reference sequence). The V gene end was trimmed by 4 bases and the J gene end by 6 bases; junction bases not matched to a gene: 8. The CDR3 runs to 15 residues. The chain's CDR3 is CASSSWRTGGAEAFF. In DNA form, the CDR3 reads TGTGCCAGCAGTTCGTGGAGGACAGGGGGGGCTGAAGCTTTCTTT.

This clonotype turned up a few times. The V call is TRBV2, the J call TRBJ2-1; no clear D gene. V shed 5 bases and J shed 7 bases, with 18 bases lying between them. Germline V gives CDR1 SNHLY, CDR2 FYNNEI. There are 15 residues in the CDR3. The CDR3 loop is CASSPRVAWANEQFF. In DNA, the CDR3 is TGTGCCAGCAGTCCAAGGGTGGCCTGGGCGAATGAGCAGTTCTTC.

This clonotype was seen many times. The chain employs TRBV5-1 and TRBJ2-1; D might be TRBD2 (6 bases). Trimming shortened V by 2 bases and J by 7 bases, and 16 bases separated the two germline ends. The CDR3 covers 15 residues. Germline V gene data show CDR1 as SGHRS and CDR2 as YFSETQ. DNA for the CDR3: TGCGCCAGCAGCTTACGGCCGGGCGGGGTGAATGAGCAGTTCTTC. It specifies CASSLRPGGVNEQFF.

This clonotype has at least ten counts. V gene TRBV12-3 or TRBV12-4 combines with J gene TRBJ2-2; no firm D call. Deletions cut 1 base from V and 4 bases from J, with 4 bases between. The CDR3 runs to 13 residues. CDR3 sequence reads: CASSLGFTGELFF. CDR3 bases: TGTGCCAGCAGTTTAGGGTTCACCGGGGAGCTGTTTTTT.

This clonotype has a count of ten or more. The V gene is TRBV5-1, the J gene TRBJ2-2, with TRBD2 matching 12 bases. The CDR3 length is 17 residues. The junction had 4 bases not matched to a gene; V was cut back by 4 bases and J by 0 bases. CDR1 SGHRS and CDR2 YFSETQ come from the germline V gene. CDR3 sequence: CASSHLAGGPNTGELFF. CDR3 DNA sequence: TGCGCCAGCAGCCACCTAGCGGGAGGGCCGAACACCGGGGAGCTGTTTTTT.

Concerning this clonotype itself: This may come from a read error, since a much larger clone is one base off. CDR3 nucleotide sequence: TGTGCCAGCAACCTACATCGCGGCACTGCAGCTTTCTTT. Translated: CASNLHRGTAAFF. This sequence joins TRBV5-6 and TRBJ1-1; unclear D gene. The CDR3 runs 13 residues. CDR1 and CDR2 from the germline V gene are SGHDT and YYEEEE.

This clonotype has at least ten counts. The chain carries TRBV12-3 or TRBV12-4 and TRBJ2-1, with 11 bases fitting TRBD2. The CDR3 covers 16 residues. Trimming cost V 2 bases and J 5 bases; bases outside gene matches: 5. The CDR3 nucleotides are TGTGCCAGCAGTTTACTTAGCGGGAGGGTCCACAATGAGCAGTTCTTC. This translates into CASSLLSGRVHNEQFF.

The count of this clonotype is one. A much more abundant neighbour one base away suggests this may be a read error. This chain joins TRBV5-1 and TRBJ1-1; 9 bases match TRBD1. CDR1 SGHRS and CDR2 YFSETQ come from the germline V gene. V gave up 5 bases and J gave up 6 bases; unmatched junction bases: 14. This CDR3 has 16 residues. CDR3 region: CASSSVPGQGFAEAFF. The CDR3 nucleotides are TGCGCCAGCAGTTCAGTCCCGGGACAGGGATTCGCTGAAGCTTTCTTT.

This clonotype has at least ten counts. The gene calls are TRBV12-3 or TRBV12-4 and TRBJ2-1, with 12 bases fitting TRBD2. This CDR3 has 15 amino acids. V lost 2 bases, J lost 4 bases, and 0 bases stayed unmatched. This chain's CDR3 is CASSLLAGGYNEQFF. The CDR3 nucleotides are TGTGCCAGCAGTTTACTAGCGGGAGGGTACAATGAGCAGTTCTTC.

This clonotype was counted many times. V is TRBV5-1 and J is TRBJ2-3, with 10 bases that match TRBD2. Germline V gives CDR1 SGHRS, CDR2 YFSETQ. The CDR3 length is 17 residues. The J segment lost 0 bases and the V segment lost 3 bases, leaving 7 bases of the junction unmatched. The CDR3 region is CASSYRTSGSSTDTQYF. The DNA of the CDR3 is TGCGCCAGCAGCTATAGGACTAGCGGCTCTAGCACAGATACGCAGTATTTT.

The sample holds a few counts of this clonotype. The chain is built from TRBV12-3 or TRBV12-4 and TRBJ2-3; D remains unclear. The CDR3 has 14 residues. V was pared by 8 bases and J by 1 base, with 13 bases between. CDR3 sequence (DNA): TGTGCCAGCCGGTTGGTCGAAGGCACAGATACGCAGTATTTT. It encodes CASRLVEGTDTQYF.

This clonotype was picked up many times. CDR3 protein: CASSLQGAGEAFF. The CDR3 DNA reads TGTGCCAGCAGTTTACAGGGGGCAGGTGAAGCTTTCTTT. The chain uses TRBV12-3 or TRBV12-4 and TRBJ1-1, with 8 bases matching TRBD1. J gave up 7 bases and V 2 bases, and 3 bases lay outside the gene matches. The CDR3 is made up of 13 amino acids.

This clonotype was seen many times. This sequence joins TRBV29-1 and TRBJ2-1, with 7 nucleotides matching TRBD2. Germline V lookup: CDR1 SQVTM, CDR2 ANQGSEA. V lost 7 bases and J lost 4; bases outside the gene matches: 1. There are 11 residues in the CDR3. DNA of the CDR3: TGCAGCGGGCGGGGGTACAATGAGCAGTTCTTC. Its protein is CSGRGYNEQFF.

Many counts were recorded for this clonotype. The chain has TRBV5-1 and TRBJ2-7; D call uncertain. V was pared by 2 bases and J by 9 bases, with 9 bases between. This CDR3 comprises 11 residues. Germline loops: CDR1 SGHRS, CDR2 YFSETQ. The CDR3 nucleotides read TGCGCCAGCAGCTTCCGTTGGGGGCAGTACTTC. It is translated as CASSFRWGQYF.

This clonotype was detected only a few times. The V gene is TRBV6-1, the J gene TRBJ1-6, with TRBD1 matching 7 bases. Germline lookup yields CDR1 MNHNS and CDR2 SASEGT. CDR3 size: 14 residues. Germline trimming cut 7 bases from V and 5 bases from J; bases unmatched to any gene: 5. In nucleotides, the CDR3 is TGTGCCAGCACCATTGGGACAGATAATTCACCCCTCCACTTT. Translating gives CASTIGTDNSPLHF.

This clonotype was recorded only once. This may come from a read error, since a much larger clone is one base off. J is TRBJ1-1 and V is TRBV12-3 or TRBV12-4, with TRBD1 as a possible D gene (6 bases). Trimming pared 6 bases from V and 1 base from J, leaving 18 bases between. The CDR3 contains 16 residues. CDR3 sequence (DNA): TGTGCCAGCAGACCGTGGAGGGGGAACGGGAACACTGAAGCTTTCTTT. Its translation is CASRPWRGNGNTEAFF.

In its sample, this clonotype was seen many times. This sequence joins TRBV2 and TRBJ2-1; no firm D call. This CDR3 has 15 amino acids. Germline CDR1 SNHLY, CDR2 FYNNEI. V was clipped by 2 bases and J by 6 bases, with 14 bases between them. The DNA of the CDR3 is TGTGCCAGCAGTGAACTAGGCTTTAAATCCAATGAGCAGTTCTTC. Amino acid sequence: CASSELGFKSNEQFF.

The table lists this clonotype with many counts. The chain recombines TRBV28 with TRBJ2-7; D unresolved. The CDR3 loop spans 13 amino acids. The germline V gene has CDR1 MDHEN and CDR2 SYDVKM. V was clipped by 3 bases and J by 7 bases, with 13 bases between them. Written as DNA, the CDR3 is TGTGCCAGCAGTTTGGAAGTTCCAAAGGAGCAGTACTTC. Translated, it gives CASSLEVPKEQYF. Full variable domain (rest looked up from reference TRBV28 and TRBJ2-7): DVKVTQSSRYLVKRTGEKVFLECVQDMDHENMFWYRQDPGLGLRLIYFSYDVKMKEKGDIPEGYSVSREKKERFSLILESASTNQTSMYLCASSLEVPKEQYFGPGTRLTVT.